This T cell receptor beta chain originates from a study of CD8+CD57+ T cells in acquired aplastic anemia. Whole-study context: Sorted CD4+ and CD8+ cells yielded DNA averaging around 3.2 ug. For CD4+ cells, healthy donors had an average of about 10 million reads. Overall study findings and caveats: Patients had under 30 CD8+ CDR3 sequences in common with controls (the shared set). Patients and controls were not found to differ significantly in CD8+ Simpson's diversity.

This clonotype was found many times. The antigen remains undetermined. The study profiled TCR beta VDJ and CDR3 using genomic DNA as template. From the reads, TCRdb called clonotypes with MiXCR, one entry per CDR3 protein. This table has 350,000 to 450,000 distinct CDR3 sequences, about 70% appearing once. V dropped 3 bases and J dropped 8 bases, with 13 bases sitting between them. This CDR3 has 13 residues. The germline V gene encodes CDR1 LGHNT and CDR2 FRNRAP. The chain employs TRBV12-5 and TRBJ1-1; tentative D call: TRBD1 (6 bases). Sequences were obtained from sorted CD4+, CD8+, or CD8+CD57+ T cells (not recorded which) from PBMCs. This receptor was obtained from a human donor in good health, serving as a control. The CDR3 is CASGLYRDPEAFF. The CDR3 coding sequence is TGTGCTAGTGGTTTATACAGGGACCCGGAAGCTTTCTTT.